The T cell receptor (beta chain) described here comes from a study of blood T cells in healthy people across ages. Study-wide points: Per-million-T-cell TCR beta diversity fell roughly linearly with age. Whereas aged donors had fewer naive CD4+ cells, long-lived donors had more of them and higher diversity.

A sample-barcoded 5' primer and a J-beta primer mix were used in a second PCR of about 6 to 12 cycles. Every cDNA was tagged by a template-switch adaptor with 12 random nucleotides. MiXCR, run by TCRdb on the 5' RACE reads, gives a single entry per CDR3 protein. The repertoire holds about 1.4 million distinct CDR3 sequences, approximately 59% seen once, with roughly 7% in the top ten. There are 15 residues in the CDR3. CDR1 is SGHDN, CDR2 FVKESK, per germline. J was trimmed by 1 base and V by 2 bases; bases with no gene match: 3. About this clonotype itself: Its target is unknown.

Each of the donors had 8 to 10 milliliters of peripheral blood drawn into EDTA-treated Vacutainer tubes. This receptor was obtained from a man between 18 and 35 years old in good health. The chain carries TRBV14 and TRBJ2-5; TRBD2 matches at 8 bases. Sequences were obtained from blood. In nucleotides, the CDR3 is TGTGCCAGCAGCCAACTCGGACTAGCCCAAGAGACCCAGTACTTC. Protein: CASSQLGLAQETQYF. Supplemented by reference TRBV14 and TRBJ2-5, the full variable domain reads EAGVTQFPSHSVIEKGQTVTLRCDPISGHDNLYWYRRVMGKEIKFLLHFVKESKQDESGMPNNRFLAERTGGTYSTLKVQPAELEDSGVYFCASSQLGLAQETQYFGPGTRLLVL.